This T cell receptor beta chain was identified in a study of post-analysis software for immune sequencing data. Study context: Included courses were relapsing-remitting and secondary progressive multiple sclerosis; progressive-relapsing multiple sclerosis was also included.

Trimming shortened V by 3 bases and J by 0 bases, and 9 bases separated the two germline ends. Germline lookup yields CDR1 MNHEY and CDR2 SMNVEV (reference sequence). This CDR3 comprises 16 residues. TCR beta cDNA libraries had unique molecular identifiers. The authors obtained roughly 500,000 cDNA molecules from roughly 1 to 10 million T cells. TCRdb re-derived calls from the PCR reads in MiXCR, one entry per CDR3 protein. Counted here are some 700,000 distinct CDR3 sequences, roughly three fifths occurring once; the ten biggest clones make up approximately 10%. Points from the study as a whole: Significantly decreased normalized Chao1 diversity was recorded for multiple sclerosis patients relative to controls. Among 5 or 6 TRBV segments more frequent in patients than controls were TRBV5-6, TRBV5-1 and TRBV20-1. Samples prepared in the same batch strongly co-clustered by F measure.

Remarks on this clonotype: Its specificity is unknown.

The sequenced sample was blood. This sequence joins TRBV27 and TRBJ2-6; D remains ambiguous. The clonotype originates from a girl aged 2-10 years with multiple sclerosis. The chain's CDR3 is CASSFGHNSGANVLTF. CDR3 DNA sequence: TGTGCCAGCAGTTTCGGCCACAACTCTGGGGCCAACGTCCTGACTTTC.